A selection of T cell receptor beta chains follows, all from one sample in a study of OX40 agonist ivuxolimab in advanced cancers. Measured with immunoSEQ multiplex PCR; TCRdb has only the in-frame clones, and not every one. The table records about 73,000 clones, 65% to 90% of them present only once. The sequenced sample was CD4+ or CD8+ T cells sorted from blood, obtained in a trial of the OX40 agonist ivuxolimab. The receptors stem from an adult with an advanced solid tumor such as melanoma, head and neck, liver or kidney cancer. Both conserved end residues are part of each CDR3. D genes are given only for firm matches. Not every row has a clone size; where given, it reads once, few, many or a size class.

>-|-|TRBV10-3|TRBJ1-1|14
TGTGCCATCAGTCCAGGGGTATCTTACACTGAAGCTTTCTTT
CAISPGVSYTEAFF
>-|-|TRBV2|TRBJ2-7|14
TGTGCCAGCAGTGAGGCCAGGGTCCCCTACGAGCAGTACTTC
CASSEARVPYEQYF
>once|-|TRBV5-1|TRBJ1-1|15
TGCGCCAGCAGCCTCCGGAGCGGGGGTCTAACTGAAGCTTTCTTT
CASSLRSGGLTEAFF
>-|-|TRBV5-6|TRBJ2-1|15
TGTGCCAGCAGAACTCGCAGGGGTTCCTACAATGAGCAGTTCTTC
CASRTRRGSYNEQFF
>-|-|TRBV4-1|TRBJ2-2|17
TGCGCCAGCAGCCATTCCATGGGACGGACTGGAGCCGGGGAGCTGTTTTTT
CASSHSMGRTGAGELFF
>-|-|TRBV7-2|TRBJ1-4|14
TGTGCCAGCAGCTTCGGAGGGGCCGAGGAAAAACTGTTTTTT
CASSFGGAEEKLFF
>-|TRBD2|TRBV28|TRBJ2-7|14
TGTGCCAGCACCCAAGCGGGAGACCCCTACGAGCAGTACTTC
CASTQAGDPYEQYF
>once|TRBD2|TRBV7-9|TRBJ2-7|13
TGTGCCAGCAGCACTAGCGGGAATTACGAGCAGTACTTC
CASSTSGNYEQYF
>-|TRBD2|TRBV27|TRBJ2-5|16
TGTGCCAGCAGTTTATCTCGTCGGGGGGATTTGGAGACCCAGTACTTC
CASSLSRRGDLETQYF
>few|TRBD1|TRBV5-6|TRBJ1-4|16
TGTGCCAGCAGCTTGGCGCAGGGGGTTTGGAATGAAAAACTGTTTTTT
CASSLAQGVWNEKLFF
>-|-|TRBV6-5|TRBJ2-7|14
TGTGCCAGCAGTTACGACATCTCCTCCTACGAGCAGTACTTC
CASSYDISSYEQYF
>-|-|TRBV7-9|TRBJ1-4|14
TGTGCCAGCAGCCGAGTCCCCCCCGCATACGGTAGGTATTTT
CASSRVPPAYGRYF
>-|-|TRBV9|TRBJ1-1|17
TGTGCCAGCAGCGTACTGGGCAGGGTTGGGATGAACACTGAAGCTTTCTTT
CASSVLGRVGMNTEAFF
>-|-|TRBV23-1|TRBJ1-1|14
TGCGCCATCCTCCGGGACTTTGTGGATCCTGAAGCTTTCTTT
CAILRDFVDPEAFF
>once|-|TRBV5-5|TRBJ2-7|15
TGTGCCAGCAGCTTGGCGGACAGACAACTCTACGAGCAGTACTTC
CASSLADRQLYEQYF
>-|TRBD1|TRBV6-1|TRBJ2-2|15
TGTGCCAGCAGTGAAGGGACAGGGAGAACCGGGGAGCTGTTTTTT
CASSEGTGRTGELFF
>few|TRBD1|TRBV27|TRBJ2-2|15
TGTGCCAGCAGTTGGGGACAGGGGAACACCGGGGAGCTGTTTTTT
CASSWGQGNTGELFF
>-|-|TRBV4-1|TRBJ2-2|18
TGCGCCAGCAGCCAAGATTCCGGACGATCGGGACGCACCGGGGAGCTGTTTTTT
CASSQDSGRSGRTGELFF
>-|TRBD2|TRBV6-5|TRBJ2-7|15
TGTGCCAGCACTACGGGAGGGGCAGGGAATCGCGAGCAGTACTTC
CASTTGGAGNREQYF
>-|-|TRBV18|TRBJ2-2|13
TGTGCCAGCTCACCATCCTCGTCCGGGGAGCTGTTTTTT
CASSPSSSGELFF
>-|-|TRBV2|TRBJ2-4|15
TGTGCCAGCAGTGAAGCGTTCAGGGGTCTGAACATTCAGTACTTC
CASSEAFRGLNIQYF
>-|TRBD2|TRBV19|TRBJ2-1|16
TGTGCCAGTAGTCCGAGGGCGGGGGAGGTTTACAATGAGCAGTTCTTC
CASSPRAGEVYNEQFF
>-|-|TRBV19|TRBJ2-1|15
TGTGCCAGTAGTATAGGTTCAACGGCCTACAATGAGCAGTTCTTC
CASSIGSTAYNEQFF
>-|-|TRBV6-9|TRBJ1-4|15
TGTGCCAGCAGTTACTCGGGGCAGGGCCATGAAAAACTGTTTTTT
CASSYSGQGHEKLFF
>-|TRBD2|TRBV7-8|TRBJ2-1|16
TGTGCCAGCAGCATGGGACTAGCGGGGGGGTTTAATGAGCAGTTCTTC
CASSMGLAGGFNEQFF
>once|-|TRBV7-9|TRBJ1-2|14
TGTGCCAGCAGCTTAGGGCAGGATACGGGAGGCTACACCTTC
CASSLGQDTGGYTF
>-|-|TRBV11-3|TRBJ2-2|11
TGTGCCAGCAGCTCAGCCGGGGAGCTGTTTTTT
CASSSAGELFF
>-|-|TRBV18|TRBJ1-1|15
TGTGCCAGCTCCAAAAGTCGAGATATGAACACTGAAGCTTTCTTT
CASSKSRDMNTEAFF
>once|TRBD2|TRBV10-2|TRBJ2-5|14
TGCGCCAGCAGTGGAGGGAGGGGTAGGGAGACCCAGTACTTC
CASSGGRGRETQYF
>-|-|TRBV7-3|TRBJ2-7|13
TGTGCCAGCAGCTTAAATTCGGCAGGGCAGCAGTACTTC
CASSLNSAGQQYF
>-|TRBD2|TRBV5-1|TRBJ2-6|18
TGCGCCAGCAGCTTTGGTCCTAGCGGGCCGTCTGGGGCCAACGTCCTGACTTTC
CASSFGPSGPSGANVLTF
>-|TRBD1|TRBV6-6|TRBJ2-7|14
TGTGCCAGCAGTCCGACGGGACAGGGTTACGAGCAGTACTTC
CASSPTGQGYEQYF
>-|-|TRBV28|TRBJ1-5|14
TGTGCCAGCCTCGAGTTATATAGCAATCAGCCCCAGCATTTT
CASLELYSNQPQHF
>-|-|TRBV11-3|TRBJ2-5|13
TGTGCCAGCAGCTCGGGACTGAAAGAGACCCAGTACTTC
CASSSGLKETQYF
>-|-|TRBV7-6|TRBJ2-7|15
TGTGCCAGCAGCCCGGGAGTGAGAGGGTCCTACGAGCAGTACTTC
CASSPGVRGSYEQYF
>-|TRBD2|TRBV11-3|TRBJ2-7|14
TGTGCCAGCAGCCCCGGGGGGGTCGTGTACGAGCAGTACTTC
CASSPGGVVYEQYF
>-|TRBD2|TRBV7-6|TRBJ2-1|15
TGTGCCAGCAGCTATAGCGGACTAGCGGACAATGAGCAGTTCTTC
CASSYSGLADNEQFF
>-|TRBD1|TRBV6-1|TRBJ1-5|14
TGTGCCAGCGGCCCGACAGGGGTCAATCAGCCCCAGCATTTT
CASGPTGVNQPQHF
>-|TRBD2|TRBV5-1|TRBJ2-2|15
TGCGCCAGCAGCTTGCGGACTAGCGGGACCGGGGAGCTGTTTTTT
CASSLRTSGTGELFF
>-|TRBD1|TRBV6-5|TRBJ1-5|14
TGTGCCAGCAATCCGGGACAGGGCTTTCAGCCCCAGCATTTT
CASNPGQGFQPQHF
>-|TRBD2|TRBV28|TRBJ2-2|16
TGTGCCAGCAGTCTCCCTAGCGGGAGAGAGACCGGGGAGCTGTTTTTT
CASSLPSGRETGELFF
>-|TRBD1|TRBV6-5|TRBJ2-5|14
TGTGCCAGCAGTTACGCAGGGGGCCCAGGGGCCCAGTACTTC
CASSYAGGPGAQYF
>-|-|TRBV7-2|TRBJ2-3|16
TGTGCCAGCAGCCCAACGGGGCAGGTTAGCACAGATACGCAGTATTTT
CASSPTGQVSTDTQYF
>once|-|TRBV2|TRBJ1-2|15
TGTGCCAGCAGTTTAATACGGGGGGGGAACTATGGCTACACCTTC
CASSLIRGGNYGYTF
>-|TRBD2|TRBV6-1|TRBJ2-1|15
TGTGCCAGCAGTGAAACGGGACTATCGGGCAATGAGCAGTTCTTC
CASSETGLSGNEQFF
>once|TRBD1|TRBV14|TRBJ2-3|15
TGTGCCAGCAGCCGGGACAGGGGGAGTGCAGATACGCAGTATTTT
CASSRDRGSADTQYF
>-|-|TRBV19|TRBJ1-5|16
TGTGCCAGTAGTATGACAGCGGCGAATAGCAATCAGCCCCAGCATTTT
CASSMTAANSNQPQHF
>few|TRBD1|TRBV11-2|TRBJ2-7|15
TGTGCCAGCAGCTTAGGGGGACAGGGTTCCTACGAGCAGTACTTC
CASSLGGQGSYEQYF
>-|-|TRBV7-9|TRBJ1-1|14
TGTGCCAGCAGCTTAGGGCAGGGTTGGACTGAAGCTTTCTTT
CASSLGQGWTEAFF
>-|TRBD1|TRBV7-8|TRBJ2-7|17
TGTGCCAGCAGCTTAGCCTCGGGGGGACAGGGGTTGTTCGAGCAGTACTTC
CASSLASGGQGLFEQYF
>-|-|TRBV5-1|TRBJ2-5|16
TGCGCCAGCAGCCGCTCCCGGGATCCACAAGGAGAGACCCAGTACTTC
CASSRSRDPQGETQYF
>-|-|TRBV6-5|TRBJ2-7|13
TGTGCCAGCAGTTTTCGGTCCACCTACGAGCAGTACTTC
CASSFRSTYEQYF
>-|TRBD1|TRBV5-1|TRBJ1-1|14
TGCGCCAGCAGCTTGACAGGGGGGAACACTGAAGCTTTCTTT
CASSLTGGNTEAFF
>-|-|TRBV13|TRBJ1-2|13
TGTGCCAGCAGCTTATACGGCGCCTCGGGCTACACCTTC
CASSLYGASGYTF
>-|-|TRBV9|TRBJ1-1|15
TGTGCCAGCAGCGCCAACTTCGGTTGGGGAACTGAAGCTTTCTTT
CASSANFGWGTEAFF
>-|TRBD2|TRBV10-2|TRBJ2-2|18
TGCGCCAGCAGTGAGTCGAGGGCGGGGGGCCCAAACACCGGGGAGCTGTTTTTT
CASSESRAGGPNTGELFF
>-|TRBD1|TRBV6-5|TRBJ1-5|13
TGTGCCAGCAGTCCGGACAGGGCTCAGCCCCAGCATTTT
CASSPDRAQPQHF
>-|-|TRBV2|TRBJ1-2|11
TGTGCCAGCCGTCCGAACTATGGCTACACCTTC
CASRPNYGYTF
>-|-|TRBV19|TRBJ2-5|18
TGTGCCAGTACCATACCCCTAAGGTGGTGGACACACCAAGAGACCCAGTACTTC
CASTIPLRWWTHQETQYF